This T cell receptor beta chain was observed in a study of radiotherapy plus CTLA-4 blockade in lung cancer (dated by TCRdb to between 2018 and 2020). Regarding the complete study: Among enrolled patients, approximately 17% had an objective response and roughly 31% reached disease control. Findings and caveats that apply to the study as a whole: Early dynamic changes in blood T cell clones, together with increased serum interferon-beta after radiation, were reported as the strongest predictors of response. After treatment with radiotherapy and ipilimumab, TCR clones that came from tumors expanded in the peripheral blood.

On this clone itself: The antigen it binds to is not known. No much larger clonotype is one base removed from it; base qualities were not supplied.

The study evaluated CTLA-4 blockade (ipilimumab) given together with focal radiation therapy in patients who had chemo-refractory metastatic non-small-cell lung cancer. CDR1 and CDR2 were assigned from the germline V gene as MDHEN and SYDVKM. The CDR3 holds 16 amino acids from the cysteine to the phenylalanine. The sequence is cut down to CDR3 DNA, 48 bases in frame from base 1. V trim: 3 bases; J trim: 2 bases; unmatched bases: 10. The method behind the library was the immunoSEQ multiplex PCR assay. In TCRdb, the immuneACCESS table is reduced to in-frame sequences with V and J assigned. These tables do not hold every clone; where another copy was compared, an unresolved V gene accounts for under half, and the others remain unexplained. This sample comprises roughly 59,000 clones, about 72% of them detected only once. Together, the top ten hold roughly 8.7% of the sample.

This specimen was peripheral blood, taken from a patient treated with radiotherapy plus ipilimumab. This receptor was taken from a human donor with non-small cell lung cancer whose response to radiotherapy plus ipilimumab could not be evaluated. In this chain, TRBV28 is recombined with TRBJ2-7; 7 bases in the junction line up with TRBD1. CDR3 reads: CASSFRATGATYEQYF. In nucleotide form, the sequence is TGTGCCAGCAGTTTCCGTGCTACAGGGGCCACCTACGAGCAGTACTTC.